This T cell receptor beta chain was identified in a study of lymphopenia after photon versus proton radiotherapy. Findings and caveats of the study: Proton therapy kept repertoires fairly stable, unlike photons, which gained effector/memory cells.

V was pared by 0 bases and J by 6 bases, with 8 bases of the junction left unmatched. There are 16 residues in the CDR3. Germline V gives CDR1 MGHRA, CDR2 YSYEKL. To note about this clone: Its antigen is undetermined.

Using immunoSEQ multiplex PCR, the repertoire was profiled, and TCRdb retains in-frame clones only, with some absent. The table shows roughly 18,000 clones, with more than 85% occurring only once. This receptor was identified in an older man with pancreatic cancer. The sample consisted of peripheral blood, taken from a patient treated with proton-based radiotherapy. The V and J genes are TRBV4-1 and TRBJ1-2; 9 positions agree with TRBD1. CDR3 sequence reads: CASSQDLVGTGNGYTF. The CDR3 DNA follows: TGCGCCAGCAGCCAAGATTTGGTGGGGACAGGGAATGGCTACACCTTC.